Presented here are 20 T cell receptor beta chains from one specimen sequenced in a study of T cell repertoires in cytomegalovirus infection. MiXCR, run by TCRdb on the reads, gives a single entry per CDR3 protein. Seen here are some 110,000 distinct CDR3 sequences, over 9% observed once, and the top ten hold 31%. No antigen has been identified for these receptors. The sequenced material came from PBMCs, sequenced either directly or after in vitro stimulation (not recorded which). The receptor source for this set is a human donor in good health (CMV status not recorded). Some clones in this sample may be carry-over from other donors' samples.

By proportion, this clonotype is medium-sized. This chain uses TRBV7-8 with TRBJ2-3; the match to TRBD2 covers 7 bases. V dropped 0 bases and J dropped 6; count of bases not matched to a gene: 9. CDR3 length equals 16 residues. Germline V CDR1 and CDR2: SGHVS, FQNEAQ. CDR3 in DNA: TGTGCCAGCAGCTTAGCGCCCGCGGGAGACGGGGATACGCAGTATTTT. This codes for CASSLAPAGDGDTQYF.

This clonotype was observed at least ten times. This chain joins TRBV12-3 or TRBV12-4 and TRBJ2-3; 9 bases are a match to TRBD1. The V and J ends lost 3 bases and 1 base, in that order; junction bases with no gene match: 2. CDR3 length equals 15 residues. Written as DNA, the CDR3 is TGTGCCAGCAGTTTGAGGACAGGGGGCACAGATACGCAGTATTTT. Translated, it gives CASSLRTGGTDTQYF.

This clonotype was seen many times. The chain recombines TRBV12-3 or TRBV12-4 with TRBJ1-2, with D possibly TRBD1 on 6 matching bases. The CDR3 length is 14 residues. The V end lost 3 bases, the J end lost 8 bases, and 16 bases lay between the germline ends. CDR3 sequence reads: CASSLAQGAGGYTF. CDR3 nucleotides: TGTGCCAGCAGTTTGGCACAGGGAGCGGGCGGCTACACCTTC.

The V and J genes are TRBV7-2 and TRBJ2-3, with 8 nucleotides matching TRBD1. The CDR3 has 16 residues. Losses at the gene ends were 4 bases for V and 5 bases for J; bases not matched to a gene: 11. CDR1 and CDR2 (germline): SGHTA, FQGNSA. Written as DNA, the CDR3 is TGTGCCAGCAGCTCCCAGGGGGCAGGGTTCAGAGATACGCAGTATTTT. It is translated as CASSSQGAGFRDTQYF.

This clonotype was seen ten or more times. The rearrangement uses TRBV12-3 or TRBV12-4 and TRBJ1-1; D is possibly TRBD1 (6 bases). The V end was cut by 6 bases, the J end by 6 bases, with 20 bases between. CDR3 length: 15 residues. The CDR3 loop is CASRPGEGFLAEAFF. The CDR3 coding sequence is TGTGCCAGCAGACCAGGGGAGGGGTTTCTGGCTGAAGCTTTCTTT.

This clonotype has more than one count but fewer than ten. The genes are TRBV20-1 and TRBJ1-1, with 10 nucleotides matching TRBD1. The CDR3 runs to 15 residues. Germline V gene sequence: CDR1 DFQATT, CDR2 SNEGSKA (reference sequence). Germline trimming cut 5 bases from V and 6 bases from J; bases unmatched to any gene: 12. The CDR3 is CSAGRRDRGWAEAFF. For the CDR3, the DNA is TGCAGTGCTGGCCGTCGGGACAGGGGCTGGGCTGAAGCTTTCTTT.

The chain carries TRBV5-4 and TRBJ2-5; D call uncertain. Per germline, CDR1 SGHNT and CDR2 YYREEE (reference sequence). The CDR3 has 14 residues. The ends were cut back, 3 bases at V and 4 bases at J, with 13 bases in the middle. In DNA form, the CDR3 reads TGTGCCAGCAGCTCGAGTGGATGGGGAGAGACCCAGTACTTC. Its translation is CASSSSGWGETQYF.

The chain employs TRBV19 and TRBJ2-1; D unclear. Per the germline V gene, CDR1 is LNHDA and CDR2 is SQIVND (reference sequence). CDR3 length: 13 amino acids. With 4 bases removed from V and 4 bases from J, the gap between germline ends came to 8 bases. CDR3 DNA: TGTGCCAGTAGTAGGACGGAGTACAATGAGCAGTTCTTC. This gives the protein CASSRTEYNEQFF.

This clonotype turned up a few times. The chain links TRBV5-4 to TRBJ2-7; D unclear. This CDR3 contains 14 residues. The ends were cut back, 0 bases at V and 5 bases at J, with 12 bases in the middle. CDR1 and CDR2 (germline): SGHNT, YYREEE (reference sequence). CDR3 coding DNA: TGTGCCAGCAGCTTGGAGGTGGCTGGGGACGAGCAGTACTTC. Encoded protein: CASSLEVAGDEQYF.

This rearrangement joins TRBV19 to TRBJ1-1; possible D gene TRBD1, 5 bases. The V end was cut by 7 bases, the J end by 6 bases, with 15 bases between. Germline CDR1 LNHDA, CDR2 SQIVND (reference sequence). The CDR3 has 13 amino acids. This CDR3 is CASKPLGTAEAFF. The CDR3 DNA sequence: TGTGCCAGTAAACCTCTCGGGACGGCTGAAGCTTTCTTT. Full variable domain (rest looked up from reference TRBV19 and TRBJ1-1): DGGITQSPKYLFRKEGQNVTLSCEQNLNHDAMYWYRQDPGQGLRLIYYSQIVNDFQKGDIAEGYSVSREKKESFPLTVTSAQKNPTAFYLCASKPLGTAEAFFGQGTRLTVV.

The chain joins TRBV28 to TRBJ2-5; D may be TRBD2 (5 bases). V lost 7 bases and J lost 1, with 10 bases in between. The CDR3 consists of 13 residues. Germline CDR1 MDHEN, CDR2 SYDVKM. The CDR3 sequence is CASNSGAQETQYF. The CDR3 DNA follows: TGTGCCAGCAACAGCGGAGCCCAAGAGACCCAGTACTTC.

This clonotype has at least ten counts. The chain links TRBV7-8 to TRBJ1-2; 7 bases map to TRBD1. J lost 8 bases, V lost 2 bases, and 8 bases had no gene match. In germline, CDR1 is SGHVS, CDR2 FQNEAQ. The CDR3 is 14 residues long. The chain's CDR3 is CASSLSGTAVGYTF. CDR3 DNA sequence: TGTGCCAGCAGCTTATCCGGGACAGCGGTGGGCTACACCTTC. Complete variable domain (other parts from reference TRBV7-8 and TRBJ1-2): GAGVSQSPRYKVAKRGQDVALRCDPISGHVSLFWYQQALGQGPEFLTYFQNEAQLDKSGLPSDRFFAERPEGSVSTLKIQRTQQEDSAVYLCASSLSGTAVGYTFGSGTRLTVV.

The V call is TRBV5-1, the J call TRBJ1-1; TRBD1 aligns across 8 bases. CDR1 and CDR2 (germline): SGHRS, YFSETQ. Trimming at V came to 3 bases and at J to 3 bases, leaving 7 bases not matched to a gene. This CDR3 region has 15 residues. CDR3 sequence (DNA): TGCGCCAGCAGCTCGGACAGGGTGGGGTACACTGAAGCTTTCTTT. Amino acids: CASSSDRVGYTEAFF.

This chain connects TRBV29-1 to TRBJ1-3; 8 nucleotides line up with TRBD1. The junction had 2 bases not matched to a gene; V was cut back by 7 bases and J by 3 bases. The CDR3 extends over 12 amino acids. Germline V gives CDR1 SQVTM, CDR2 ANQGSEA. CDR3 DNA: TGCAGCGCAGGGGGCATTGGAAACACCATATATTTT. Its protein product is CSAGGIGNTIYF.

This clonotype was found many times. This chain links TRBV10-1 with TRBJ2-7; D perhaps matches TRBD1 (5 bases). Germline assignment: CDR1 WNHNN and CDR2 SYGVQD (reference sequence). The ends were cut back, 6 bases at V and 0 bases at J, with 42 bases in the middle. The CDR3 length is 24 residues. CDR3 sequence: CASSLQATRSVRSVRQRRSYEQYV. CDR3 DNA: TGCGCCAGCAGCCTACAGGCCACGCGTTCAGTGCGGTCCGTTCGTCAAAGGCGCTCCTACGAGCAGTACGTC.

The CDR3 here is CASSLGPREAFF. The DNA of the CDR3 is TGTGCCAGCAGTTTAGGGCCCAGGGAAGCTTTCTTT. V gene TRBV28 combines with J gene TRBJ1-1; D remains ambiguous. In germline, CDR1 is MDHEN, CDR2 SYDVKM. CDR3 length: 12 residues. Trimming stripped 2 bases from V and 8 bases from J, with 9 bases between.

This sequence joins TRBV28 and TRBJ2-4; TRBD2 agrees at 13 bases. This CDR3 is 18 amino acids long. V lost 4 bases to trimming and J lost 6 bases; unmatched junction nucleotides: 12. The germline CDR1 and CDR2 sequences are MDHEN and SYDVKM. The CDR3 loop reads CASSSLLGLAGVGNIQYF. Written as DNA, the CDR3 is TGTGCCAGCAGTTCTCTCCTCGGACTAGCGGGAGTTGGAAACATTCAGTACTTC. Full variable domain (rest looked up from reference TRBV28 and TRBJ2-4): DVKVTQSSRYLVKRTGEKVFLECVQDMDHENMFWYRQDPGLGLRLIYFSYDVKMKEKGDIPEGYSVSREKKERFSLILESASTNQTSMYLCASSSLLGLAGVGNIQYFGAGTRLSVL.

This chain's CDR3 is CASSLNMGPSGIQYF. CDR3 in DNA: TGTGCCAGCAGCCTGAATATGGGGCCAAGCGGCATTCAGTACTTC. This chain connects TRBV7-2 to TRBJ2-4; D tentatively fits TRBD1 or TRBD2 (5 bases each). Germline assignment: CDR1 SGHTA and CDR2 FQGNSA. The CDR3 runs to 15 residues. Trimming took off 5 bases at V and 9 bases at J, with 20 bases between the two ends.

This clonotype has ten or more counts. The rearrangement links TRBV6-1 to TRBJ2-3, with D uncertain. With 4 bases removed from V and 6 bases from J, the gap between germline ends came to 14 bases. From germline, CDR1 is MNHNS and CDR2 SASEGT. This CDR3 has 14 residues. The CDR3, as DNA: TGTGCCAGCAGTGTTAGGCCCGATTGGGATACGCAGTATTTT. It yields the protein CASSVRPDWDTQYF.

The gene calls are TRBV12-3 or TRBV12-4 and TRBJ1-2; D gene unclear. Trimming took off 3 bases at V and 0 bases at J, with 8 bases between the two ends. This CDR3 is 14 amino acids long. The chain's CDR3 is CASSLSGPNYGYTF. CDR3 in DNA: TGTGCCAGCAGTTTGTCCGGTCCTAACTATGGCTACACCTTC.